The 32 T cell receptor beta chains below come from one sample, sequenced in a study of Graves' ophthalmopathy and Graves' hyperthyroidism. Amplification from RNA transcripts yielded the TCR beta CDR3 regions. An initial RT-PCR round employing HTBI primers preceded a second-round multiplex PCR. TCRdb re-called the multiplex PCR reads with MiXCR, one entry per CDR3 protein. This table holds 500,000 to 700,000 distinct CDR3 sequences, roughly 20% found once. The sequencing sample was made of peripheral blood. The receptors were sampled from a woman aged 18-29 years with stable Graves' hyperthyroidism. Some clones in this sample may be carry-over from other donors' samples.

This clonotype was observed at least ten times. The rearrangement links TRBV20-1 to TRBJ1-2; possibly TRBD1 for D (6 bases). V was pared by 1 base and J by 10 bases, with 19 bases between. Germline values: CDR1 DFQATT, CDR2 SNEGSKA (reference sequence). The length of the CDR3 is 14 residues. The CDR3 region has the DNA TGCAGTGCTAGAGTGGGTCGGGGGGCAAATATCTACACCTTC. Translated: CSARVGRGANIYTF.

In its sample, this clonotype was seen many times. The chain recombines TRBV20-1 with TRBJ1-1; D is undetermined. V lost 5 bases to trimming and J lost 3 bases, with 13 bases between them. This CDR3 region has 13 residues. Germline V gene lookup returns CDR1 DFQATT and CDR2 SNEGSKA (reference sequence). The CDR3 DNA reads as TGCAGTGCTTGGCCCCCTGGGGACACTGAAGCTTTCTTT. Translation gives CSAWPPGDTEAFF.

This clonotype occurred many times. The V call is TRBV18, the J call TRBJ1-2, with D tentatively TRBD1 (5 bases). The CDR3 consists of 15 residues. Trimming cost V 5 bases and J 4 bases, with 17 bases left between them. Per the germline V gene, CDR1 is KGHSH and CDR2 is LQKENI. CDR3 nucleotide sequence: TGTGCCAGCTCAGAAGGGGCAGGCGAGATCTATGGCTACACCTTC. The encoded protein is CASSEGAGEIYGYTF.

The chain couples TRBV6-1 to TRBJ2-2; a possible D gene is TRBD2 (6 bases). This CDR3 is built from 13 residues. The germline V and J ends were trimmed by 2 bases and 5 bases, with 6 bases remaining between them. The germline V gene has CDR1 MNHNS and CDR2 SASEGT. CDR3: CASSELATGELFF. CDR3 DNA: TGTGCCAGCAGTGAACTAGCGACCGGGGAGCTGTTTTTT.

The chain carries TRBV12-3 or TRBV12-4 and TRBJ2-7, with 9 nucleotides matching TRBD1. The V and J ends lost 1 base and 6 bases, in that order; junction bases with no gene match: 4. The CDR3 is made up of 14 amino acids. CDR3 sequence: CASSLGGQGAEQYF. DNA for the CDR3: TGTGCCAGCAGTTTAGGGGGACAGGGAGCCGAGCAGTACTTC.

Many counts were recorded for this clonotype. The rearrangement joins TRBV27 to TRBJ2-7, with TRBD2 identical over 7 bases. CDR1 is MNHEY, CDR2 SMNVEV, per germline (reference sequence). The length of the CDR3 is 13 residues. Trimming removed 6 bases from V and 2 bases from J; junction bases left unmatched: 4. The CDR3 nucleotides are TGTGCCAGCAGCACCGGGACTACCTACGAGCAGTACTTC. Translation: CASSTGTTYEQYF.

The DNA of the CDR3 is TGTGCCAGCAGTTTAGGGGACAGGGGATACACTGAAGCTTTCTTT. Translated: CASSLGDRGYTEAFF. This chain links TRBV12-3 or TRBV12-4 with TRBJ1-1; 10 bases agree with TRBD1. The CDR3 extends over 15 amino acids. With V trimmed by 1 base and J by 3 bases, 2 bases remained unmatched.

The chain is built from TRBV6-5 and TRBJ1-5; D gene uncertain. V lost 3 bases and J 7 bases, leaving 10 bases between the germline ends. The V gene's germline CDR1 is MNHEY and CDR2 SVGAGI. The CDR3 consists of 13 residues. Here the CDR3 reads CASSYQQWQPQHF. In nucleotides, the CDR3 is TGTGCCAGCAGTTATCAGCAATGGCAGCCCCAGCATTTT.

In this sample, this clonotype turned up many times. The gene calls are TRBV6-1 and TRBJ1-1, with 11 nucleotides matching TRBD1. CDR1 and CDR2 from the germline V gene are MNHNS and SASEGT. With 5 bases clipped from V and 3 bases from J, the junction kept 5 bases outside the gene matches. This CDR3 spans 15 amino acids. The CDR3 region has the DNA TGTGCCAGCAGTACAAGGGACAGGGGGTACACTGAAGCTTTCTTT. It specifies CASSTRDRGYTEAFF.

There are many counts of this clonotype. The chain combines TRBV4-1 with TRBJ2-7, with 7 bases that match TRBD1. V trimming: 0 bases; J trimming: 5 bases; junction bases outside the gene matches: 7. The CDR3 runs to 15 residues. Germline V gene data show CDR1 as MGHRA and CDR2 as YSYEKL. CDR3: CASSQEPLTGDEQYF. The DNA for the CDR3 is TGCGCCAGCAGCCAAGAGCCCCTCACAGGGGACGAGCAGTACTTC.

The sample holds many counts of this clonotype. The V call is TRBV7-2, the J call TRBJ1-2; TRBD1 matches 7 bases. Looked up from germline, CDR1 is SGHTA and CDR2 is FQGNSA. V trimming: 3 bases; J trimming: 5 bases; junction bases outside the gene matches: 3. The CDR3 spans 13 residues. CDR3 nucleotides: TGTGCCAGCAGCTTGACAGGGCCTTATGGCTACACCTTC. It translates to CASSLTGPYGYTF.

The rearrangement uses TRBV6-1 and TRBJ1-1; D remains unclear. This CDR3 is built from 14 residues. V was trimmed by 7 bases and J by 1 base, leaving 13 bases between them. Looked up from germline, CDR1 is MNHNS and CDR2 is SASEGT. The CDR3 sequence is CASTPRIGNTEAFF. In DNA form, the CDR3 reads TGTGCCAGCACCCCAAGGATCGGGAACACTGAAGCTTTCTTT.

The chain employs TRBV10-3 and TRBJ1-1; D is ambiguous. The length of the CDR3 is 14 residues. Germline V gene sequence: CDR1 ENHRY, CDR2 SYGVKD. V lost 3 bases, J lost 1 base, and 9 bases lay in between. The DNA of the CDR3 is TGTGCCATCAGTGACGCGAGGGAGAACACTGAAGCTTTCTTT. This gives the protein CAISDARENTEAFF.

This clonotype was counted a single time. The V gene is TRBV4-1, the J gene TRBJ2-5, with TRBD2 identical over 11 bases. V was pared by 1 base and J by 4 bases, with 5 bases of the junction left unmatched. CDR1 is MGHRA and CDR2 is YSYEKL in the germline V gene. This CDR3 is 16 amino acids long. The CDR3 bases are TGCGCCAGCAGCCAAGGGGATAGCGGGGGGGTAGAGACCCAGTACTTC. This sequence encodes CASSQGDSGGVETQYF.

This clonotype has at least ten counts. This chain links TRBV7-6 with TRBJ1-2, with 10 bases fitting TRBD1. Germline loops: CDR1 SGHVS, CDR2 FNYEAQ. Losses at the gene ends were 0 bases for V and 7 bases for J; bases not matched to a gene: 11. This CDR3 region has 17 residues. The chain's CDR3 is CASSLAGGGTGAAGYTF. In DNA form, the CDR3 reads TGTGCCAGCAGCTTAGCGGGTGGGGGGACAGGGGCGGCTGGCTACACCTTC.

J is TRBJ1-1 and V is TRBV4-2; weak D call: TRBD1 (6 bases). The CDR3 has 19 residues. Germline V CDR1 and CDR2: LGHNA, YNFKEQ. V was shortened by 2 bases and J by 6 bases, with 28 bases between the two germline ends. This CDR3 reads CASSQLQQGTSAFRAEAFF. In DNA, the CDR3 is TGTGCCAGCAGCCAACTTCAACAGGGAACGTCGGCCTTTCGTGCTGAAGCTTTCTTT.

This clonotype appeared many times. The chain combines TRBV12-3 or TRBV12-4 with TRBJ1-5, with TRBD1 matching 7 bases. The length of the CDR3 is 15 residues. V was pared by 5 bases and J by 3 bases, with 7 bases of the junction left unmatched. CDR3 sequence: CASSPLTGPNQPQHF. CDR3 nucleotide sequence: TGTGCCAGCAGTCCACTGACAGGGCCCAATCAGCCCCAGCATTTT.

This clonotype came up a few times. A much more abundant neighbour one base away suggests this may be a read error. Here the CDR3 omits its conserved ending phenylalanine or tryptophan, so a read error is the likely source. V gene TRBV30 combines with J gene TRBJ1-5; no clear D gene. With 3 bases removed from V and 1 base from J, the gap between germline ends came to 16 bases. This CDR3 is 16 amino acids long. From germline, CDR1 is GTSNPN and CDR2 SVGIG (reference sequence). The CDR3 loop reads CAWSRLGQNSNQPQHL. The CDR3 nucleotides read TGTGCCTGGAGCCGACTCGGGCAGAACAGCAATCAGCCCCAGCATCTT.

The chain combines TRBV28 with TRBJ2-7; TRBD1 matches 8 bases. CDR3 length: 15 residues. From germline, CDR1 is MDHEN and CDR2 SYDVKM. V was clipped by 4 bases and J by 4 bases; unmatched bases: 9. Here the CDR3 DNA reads TGTGCCAGCAGTTCAGGGACAGGCATTCGGTACGAGCAGTACTTC. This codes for CASSSGTGIRYEQYF.

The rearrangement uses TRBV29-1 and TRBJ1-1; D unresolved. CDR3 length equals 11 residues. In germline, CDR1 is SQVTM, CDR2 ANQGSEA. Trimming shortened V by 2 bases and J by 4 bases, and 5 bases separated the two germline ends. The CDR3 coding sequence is TGCAGCGTTGAATGGATCACTGAAGCTTTCTTT. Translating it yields CSVEWITEAFF.

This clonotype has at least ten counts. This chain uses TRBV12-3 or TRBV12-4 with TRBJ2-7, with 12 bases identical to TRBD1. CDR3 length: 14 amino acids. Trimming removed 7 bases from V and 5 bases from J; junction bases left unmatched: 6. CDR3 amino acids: CASKPGQGADEQYF. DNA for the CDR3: TGTGCCAGCAAGCCGGGACAGGGGGCCGACGAGCAGTACTTC.

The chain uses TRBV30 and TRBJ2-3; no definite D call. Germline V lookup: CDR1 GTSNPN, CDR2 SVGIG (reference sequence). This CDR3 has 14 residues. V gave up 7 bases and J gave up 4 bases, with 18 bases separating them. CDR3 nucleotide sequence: TGTGCCTTCCTGACGAGTGGTTTTGCAGATACGCAGTATTTT. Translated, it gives CAFLTSGFADTQYF. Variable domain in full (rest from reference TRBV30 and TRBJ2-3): SQTIHQWPATLVQPVGSPLSLECTVEGTSNPNLYWYRQAAGRGLQLLFYSVGIGQISSEVPQNLSASRPQDRQFILSSKKLLLSDSGFYLCAFLTSGFADTQYFGPGTRLTVL.

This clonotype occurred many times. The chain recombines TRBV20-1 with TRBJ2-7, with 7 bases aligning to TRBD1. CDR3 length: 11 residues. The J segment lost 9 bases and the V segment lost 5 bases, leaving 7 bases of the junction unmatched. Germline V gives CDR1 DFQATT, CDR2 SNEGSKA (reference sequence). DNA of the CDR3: TGCAGTGCTGAAACAGGGGCCATGCAGTACTTC. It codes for CSAETGAMQYF.

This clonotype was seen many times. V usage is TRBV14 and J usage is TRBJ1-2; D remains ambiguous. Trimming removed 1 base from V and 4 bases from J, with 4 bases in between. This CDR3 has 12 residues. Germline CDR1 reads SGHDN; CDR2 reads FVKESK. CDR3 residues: CASSQGFYGYTF. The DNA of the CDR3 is TGTGCCAGCAGCCAAGGATTCTATGGCTACACCTTC.

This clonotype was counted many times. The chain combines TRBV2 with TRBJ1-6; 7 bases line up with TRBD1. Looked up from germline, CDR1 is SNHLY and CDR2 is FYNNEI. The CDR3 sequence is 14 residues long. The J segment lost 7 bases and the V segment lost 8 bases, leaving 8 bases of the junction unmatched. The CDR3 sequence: CASVGGTANSPLHF. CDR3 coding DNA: TGTGCCAGCGTCGGAGGGACAGCCAATTCACCCCTCCACTTT.

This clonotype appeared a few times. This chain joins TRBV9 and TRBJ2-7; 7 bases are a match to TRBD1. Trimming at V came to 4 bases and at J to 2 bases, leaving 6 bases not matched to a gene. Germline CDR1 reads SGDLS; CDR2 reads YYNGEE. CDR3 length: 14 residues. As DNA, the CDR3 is TGTGCCAGCAGCCCCGGGACAGCTGCCTACGAGCAGTACTTC. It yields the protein CASSPGTAAYEQYF. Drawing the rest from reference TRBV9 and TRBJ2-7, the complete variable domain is DSGVTQTPKHLITATGQRVTLRCSPRSGDLSVYWYQQSLDQGLQFLIQYYNGEERAKGNILERFSAQQFPDLHSELNLSSLELGDSALYFCASSPGTAAYEQYFGPGTRLTVT.

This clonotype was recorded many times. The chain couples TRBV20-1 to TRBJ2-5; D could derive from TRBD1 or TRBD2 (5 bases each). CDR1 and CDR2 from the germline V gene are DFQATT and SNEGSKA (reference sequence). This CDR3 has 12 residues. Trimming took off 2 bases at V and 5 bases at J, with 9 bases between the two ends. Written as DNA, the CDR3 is TGCAGTGCTAGACCTGGGGGTGAGACCCAGTACTTC. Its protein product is CSARPGGETQYF.

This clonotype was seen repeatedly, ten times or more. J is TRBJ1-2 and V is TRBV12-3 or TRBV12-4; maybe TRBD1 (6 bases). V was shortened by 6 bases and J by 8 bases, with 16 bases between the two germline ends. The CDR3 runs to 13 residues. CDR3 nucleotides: TGTGCCAGCAGCGATCACAGGGACCGGGGCTACACCTTC. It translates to CASSDHRDRGYTF.

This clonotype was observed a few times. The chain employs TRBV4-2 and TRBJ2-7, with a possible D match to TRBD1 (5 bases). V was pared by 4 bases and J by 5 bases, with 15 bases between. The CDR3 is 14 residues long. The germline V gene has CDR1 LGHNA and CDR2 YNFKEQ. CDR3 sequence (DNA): TGTGCCAGCAGCCGGGTTTTATGGGGCCACGAGCAGTACTTC. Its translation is CASSRVLWGHEQYF.

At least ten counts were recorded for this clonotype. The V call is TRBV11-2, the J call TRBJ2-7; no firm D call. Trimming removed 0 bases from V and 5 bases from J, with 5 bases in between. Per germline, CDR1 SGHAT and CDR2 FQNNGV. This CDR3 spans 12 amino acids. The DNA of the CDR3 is TGTGCCAGCAGCTTAGACTCTAACGAGCAGTACTTC. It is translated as CASSLDSNEQYF.

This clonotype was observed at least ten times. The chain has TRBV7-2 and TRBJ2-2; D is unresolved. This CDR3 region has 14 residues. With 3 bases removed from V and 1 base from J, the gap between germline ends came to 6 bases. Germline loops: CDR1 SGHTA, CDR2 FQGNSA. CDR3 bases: TGTGCCAGCAGCTTTGACTTGAACACCGGGGAGCTGTTTTTT. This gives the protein CASSFDLNTGELFF.

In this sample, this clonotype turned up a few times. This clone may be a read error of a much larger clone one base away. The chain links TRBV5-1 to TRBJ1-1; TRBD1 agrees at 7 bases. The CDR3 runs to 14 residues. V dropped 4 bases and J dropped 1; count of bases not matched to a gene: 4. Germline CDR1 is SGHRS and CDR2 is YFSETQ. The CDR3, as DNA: TGCGCCAGCAGCGTGGGACAGCCGAACACTGAAGCTTTCTTT. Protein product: CASSVGQPNTEAFF.